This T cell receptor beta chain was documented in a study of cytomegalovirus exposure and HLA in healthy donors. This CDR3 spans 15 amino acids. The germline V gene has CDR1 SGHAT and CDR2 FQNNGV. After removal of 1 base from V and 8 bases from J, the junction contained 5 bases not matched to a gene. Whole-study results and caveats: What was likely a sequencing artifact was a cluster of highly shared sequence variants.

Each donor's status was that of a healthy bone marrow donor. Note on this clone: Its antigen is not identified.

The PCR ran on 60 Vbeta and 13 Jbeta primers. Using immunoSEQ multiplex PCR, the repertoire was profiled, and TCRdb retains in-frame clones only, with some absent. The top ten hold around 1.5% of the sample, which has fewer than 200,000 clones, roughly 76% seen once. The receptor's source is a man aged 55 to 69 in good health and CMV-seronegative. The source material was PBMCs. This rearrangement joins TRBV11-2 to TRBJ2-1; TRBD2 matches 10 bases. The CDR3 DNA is TGTGCCAGCAGCTTAGCTAGCGGGAGTCTCGATGAGCAGTTCTTC. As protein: CASSLASGSLDEQFF.